Listed here is a single TCR beta chain. Germline-derived CDR1 and CDR2 are SNHLY and FYNNEI. The CDR3 runs 14 residues. Trimming pared 4 bases from V and 11 bases from J, leaving 18 bases between. In the authors' methods: Reference gene primer amplification gave estimated nucleated cell counts. The assay was immunoSEQ multiplex PCR, and TCRdb's table has in-frame clones only and misses some. V, J and clone size are taken as reported in that table, and D and trimming were inferred from the DNA itself. The sample contains about 100,000 clones, around four fifths of which appear only once. This entry comes from a study of blood T cell repertoires in COVID-19. Overall study context: Samples came from the United States, Italy and Spain, spanning acute and convalescent COVID-19. The cDNA or gDNA used as material had been derived from T cells, B-cell-depleted T cells, or PBMCs.

Input material: peripheral blood. The chain joins TRBV2 to TRBJ1-5, with D uncertain. This clonotype was obtained from a woman aged 70-85 years with acute or convalescent COVID-19. The CDR3 DNA sequence: TGTGCCAGCAGTGGCGGGGTTGGTCCTCCAGCCCAGCATTTT. The encoded protein is CASSGGVGPPAQHF.